This T cell receptor (beta chain) is from a study of T cells after posttransplantation cyclophosphamide. Study conclusions and caveats: Recipient CMV seropositivity and CMV reactivation strongly tracked TRB clonality. Tissue-infiltrating T cells from skin or gut overlapped little with blood T cells.

As regards this clone: Its target is not known.

CDR1 is SGHRS and CDR2 is YFSETQ in the germline V gene. The CDR3 extends over 16 amino acids. The V end lost 2 bases, the J end lost 0 bases, and 14 bases lay between the germline ends. The table came from immunoSEQ multiplex PCR; TCRdb's copy has only in-frame clones and leaves some out. The sample includes some 64,000 clones, 80% to 95% of them seen just once. This TCR derives from a woman in her 30s in good health and a related stem cell transplant donor. The chain employs TRBV5-1 and TRBJ1-1; a possible D gene is TRBD1 (5 bases). The source material was PBMCs. CDR3 region: CASSLGSGLLNTEAFF. DNA of the CDR3: TGCGCCAGCAGCTTAGGGTCGGGGCTTTTGAACACTGAAGCTTTCTTT.